Listed below are T cell receptor beta chains from one sample, sequenced in a study of neurological immune-mediated disorders. TCRdb reanalysed the 5' RACE reads using MiXCR and keeps one entry per CDR3 protein. The data hold tens of thousands of distinct CDR3 sequences, with around 3.4% observed a single time. Material for sequencing was PBMCs. These receptors were collected from a woman aged 50 to 60 with multiple sclerosis. Both conserved end residues are part of each CDR3. Fields, in order: J gene, V gene, CDR3 protein.

>TRBJ2-2|TRBV9
CASSVYNTGELFF
>TRBJ1-5|TRBV3-1
CASSKTFSNQPQHF
>TRBJ2-3|TRBV20-1
CSAEPSGGRTDTQYF
>TRBJ2-1|TRBV6-2/TRBV6-3
CASSYRGGAIDNEQFF
>TRBJ2-7|TRBV15
CATSREKGAGSYEQYF
>TRBJ1-1|TRBV20-1
CSARAAGWTEAFF
>TRBJ2-3|TRBV6-1
CASSESSRGDTQYF
>TRBJ1-6|TRBV6-2/TRBV6-3
CASRKTGISPLHF
>TRBJ2-1|TRBV4-2
CASSQGVVYNEQFF
>TRBJ2-1|TRBV18
CASSPFQGAGSYNEQFF
>TRBJ1-5|TRBV12-3/TRBV12-4
CASSSFVRVRSNQPQHF
>TRBJ1-1|TRBV3-1
CASSQVNTEAFF
>TRBJ2-3|TRBV20-1
CSASLVSTDTQYF
>TRBJ1-6|TRBV4-1
CASSQRASSYNSPLHF
>TRBJ2-5|TRBV29-1
CSAQTGRQQTQYF
>TRBJ1-3|TRBV7-2
CASSPRAGNTIYF
>TRBJ2-7|TRBV5-1
CASRYGLAGAYEQYF
>TRBJ2-6|TRBV27
CASSLSTGPSSGANVLTF
>TRBJ1-2|TRBV12-3/TRBV12-4
CASRYSPNYGYTF
>TRBJ1-5|TRBV5-6
CASSLGRDSIGNQPQHF
>TRBJ2-7|TRBV20-1
CSARDNSYEQYF
>TRBJ2-7|TRBV5-1
CASSLDRVTEQYF
>TRBJ2-5|TRBV20-1
CSARDYAHEQYF
>TRBJ2-7|TRBV2
CASSGQISYEQYF
>TRBJ2-7|TRBV6-5
CASSYRVSYEQYF
>TRBJ2-1|TRBV5-1
CASSKDNEQFF
>TRBJ2-5|TRBV5-8
CASSFVPTSEGTQYF